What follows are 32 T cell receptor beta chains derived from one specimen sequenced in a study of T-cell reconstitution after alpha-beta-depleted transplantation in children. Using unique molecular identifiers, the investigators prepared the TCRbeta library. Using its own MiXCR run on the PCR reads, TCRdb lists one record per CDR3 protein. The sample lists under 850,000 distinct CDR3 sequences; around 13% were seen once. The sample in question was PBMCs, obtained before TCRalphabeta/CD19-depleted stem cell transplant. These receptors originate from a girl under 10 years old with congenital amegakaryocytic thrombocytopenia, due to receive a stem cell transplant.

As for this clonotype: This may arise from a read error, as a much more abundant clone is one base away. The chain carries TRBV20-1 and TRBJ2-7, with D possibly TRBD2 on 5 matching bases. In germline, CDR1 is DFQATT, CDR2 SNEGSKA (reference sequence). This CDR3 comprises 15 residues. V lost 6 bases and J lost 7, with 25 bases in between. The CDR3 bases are TGCAGTGCCGCTAACCGCTCTGGGGAGATTGGTGAGCAGTACTTC. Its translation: CSAANRSGEIGEQYF.

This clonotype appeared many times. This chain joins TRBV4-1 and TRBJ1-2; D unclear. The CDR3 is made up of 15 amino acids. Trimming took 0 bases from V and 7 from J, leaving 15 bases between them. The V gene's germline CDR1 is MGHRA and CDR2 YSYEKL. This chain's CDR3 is CASSQETGLISGYTF. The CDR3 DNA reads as TGCGCCAGCAGCCAAGAGACCGGGTTGATTAGTGGCTACACCTTC.

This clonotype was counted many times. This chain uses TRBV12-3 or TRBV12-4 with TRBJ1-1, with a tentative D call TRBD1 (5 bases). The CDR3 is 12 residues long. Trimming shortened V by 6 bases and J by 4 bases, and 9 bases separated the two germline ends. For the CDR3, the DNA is TGTGCCAGCAGCCCAGGGACCACTGAAGCTTTCTTT. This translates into CASSPGTTEAFF.

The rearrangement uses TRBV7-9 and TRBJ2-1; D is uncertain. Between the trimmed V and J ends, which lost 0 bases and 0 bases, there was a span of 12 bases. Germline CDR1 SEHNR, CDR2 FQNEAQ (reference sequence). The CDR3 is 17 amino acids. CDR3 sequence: CASSLAPVGDSYNEQFF. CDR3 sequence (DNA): TGTGCCAGCAGCTTAGCCCCGGTGGGTGACTCCTACAATGAGCAGTTCTTC.

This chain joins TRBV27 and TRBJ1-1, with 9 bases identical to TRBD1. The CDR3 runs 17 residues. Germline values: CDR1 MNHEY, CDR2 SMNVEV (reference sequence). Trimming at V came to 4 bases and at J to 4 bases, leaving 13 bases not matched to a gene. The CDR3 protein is CASSSSTGGLRSTEAFF. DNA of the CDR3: TGTGCCAGCAGTTCTTCCACAGGGGGCCTACGATCCACTGAAGCTTTCTTT.

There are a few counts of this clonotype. The CDR3 loop reads CASSPSRGTVHEQYF. The CDR3 DNA reads as TGTGCCAGCAGTCCCTCCCGGGGAACGGTACACGAGCAGTACTTC. The genes are TRBV27 and TRBJ2-7; possible D gene TRBD2, 5 bases. The CDR3 has 15 amino acids. Trimming left V 5 bases short and J 5 bases short, with 19 bases between. From germline, CDR1 is MNHEY and CDR2 SMNVEV (reference sequence).

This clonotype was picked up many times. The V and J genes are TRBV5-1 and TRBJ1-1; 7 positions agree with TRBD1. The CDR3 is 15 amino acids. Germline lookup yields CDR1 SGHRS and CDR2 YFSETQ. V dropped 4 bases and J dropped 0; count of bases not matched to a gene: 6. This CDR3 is CASSRGTVMNTEAFF. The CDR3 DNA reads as TGCGCCAGCAGCAGAGGGACAGTCATGAACACTGAAGCTTTCTTT. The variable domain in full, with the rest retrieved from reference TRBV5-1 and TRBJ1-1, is KAGVTQTPRYLIKTRGQQVTLSCSPISGHRSVSWYQQTPGQGLQFLFEYFSETQRNKGNFPGRFSGRQFSNSRSEMNVSTLELGDSALYLCASSRGTVMNTEAFFGQGTRLTVV.

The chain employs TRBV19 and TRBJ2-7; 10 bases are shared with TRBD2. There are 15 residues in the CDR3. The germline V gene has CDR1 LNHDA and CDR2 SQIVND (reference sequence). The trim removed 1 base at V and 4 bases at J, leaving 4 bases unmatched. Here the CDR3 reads CASSIATSGTYEQYF. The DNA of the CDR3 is TGTGCCAGTAGTATAGCTACTAGCGGGACGTACGAGCAGTACTTC. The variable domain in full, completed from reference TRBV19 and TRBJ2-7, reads DGGITQSPKYLFRKEGQNVTLSCEQNLNHDAMYWYRQDPGQGLRLIYYSQIVNDFQKGDIAEGYSVSREKKESFPLTVTSAQKNPTAFYLCASSIATSGTYEQYFGPGTRLTVT.

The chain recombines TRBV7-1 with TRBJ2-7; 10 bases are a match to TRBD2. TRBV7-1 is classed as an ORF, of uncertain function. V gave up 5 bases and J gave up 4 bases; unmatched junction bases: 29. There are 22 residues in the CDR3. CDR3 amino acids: CASSAPRLKHRSGRPPGYEQYF. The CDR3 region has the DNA TGTGCCAGCAGCGCACCCCGCTTGAAGCACCGTAGCGGGAGGCCCCCAGGGTACGAGCAGTACTTC.

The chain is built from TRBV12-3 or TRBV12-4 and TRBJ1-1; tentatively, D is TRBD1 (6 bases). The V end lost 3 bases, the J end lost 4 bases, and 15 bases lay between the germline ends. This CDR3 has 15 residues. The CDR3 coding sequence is TGTGCCAGCAGTTTCCTCAGGGGAGGAGGCACTGAAGCTTTCTTT. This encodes CASSFLRGGGTEAFF.

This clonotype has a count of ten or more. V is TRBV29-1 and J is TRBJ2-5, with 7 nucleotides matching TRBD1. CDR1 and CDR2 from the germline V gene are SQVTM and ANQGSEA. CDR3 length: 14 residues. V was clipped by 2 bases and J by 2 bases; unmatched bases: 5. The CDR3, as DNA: TGCAGCGTTGAACCGACAGGGATACAAGAGACCCAGTACTTC. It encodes CSVEPTGIQETQYF.

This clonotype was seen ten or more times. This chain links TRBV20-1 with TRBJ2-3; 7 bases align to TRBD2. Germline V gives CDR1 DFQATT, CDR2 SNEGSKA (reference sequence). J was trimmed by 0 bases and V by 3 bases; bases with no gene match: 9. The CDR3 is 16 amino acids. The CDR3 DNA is TGCAGTGCTAGTTTGTGGCTAGCGGCTAGCACAGATACGCAGTATTTT. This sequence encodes CSASLWLAASTDTQYF.

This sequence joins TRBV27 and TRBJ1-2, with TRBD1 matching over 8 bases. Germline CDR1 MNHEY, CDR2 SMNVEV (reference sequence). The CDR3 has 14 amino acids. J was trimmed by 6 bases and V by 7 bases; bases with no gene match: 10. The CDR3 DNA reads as TGTGCCAGCAAGGACCGGACAGGGCGAGATGGCTACACCTTC. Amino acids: CASKDRTGRDGYTF.

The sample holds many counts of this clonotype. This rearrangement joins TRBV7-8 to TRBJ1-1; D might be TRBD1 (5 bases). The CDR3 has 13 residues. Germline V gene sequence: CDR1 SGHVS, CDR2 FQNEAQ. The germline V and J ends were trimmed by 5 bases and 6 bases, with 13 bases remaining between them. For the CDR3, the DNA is TGTGCCAGCAGCCCGCAGGGCGACGCTGAAGCTTTCTTT. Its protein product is CASSPQGDAEAFF.

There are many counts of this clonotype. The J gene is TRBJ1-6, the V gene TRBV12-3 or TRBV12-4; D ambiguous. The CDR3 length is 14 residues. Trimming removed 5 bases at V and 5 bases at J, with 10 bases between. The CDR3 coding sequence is TGTGCCAGCAGTCTCAGTGGAAATAATTCACCCCTCCACTTT. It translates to CASSLSGNNSPLHF.

CDR3 DNA sequence: TGCAGTGCTAGCGGGACTACTAGCGCCGATGGGCAGTTCTTC. Protein: CSASGTTSADGQFF. The chain employs TRBV20-1 and TRBJ2-1, with TRBD2 matching over 7 bases. The CDR3 has 14 residues. From germline, CDR1 is DFQATT and CDR2 SNEGSKA (reference sequence). The J segment lost 12 bases and the V segment lost 3 bases, leaving 14 bases of the junction unmatched.

CDR3 region: CASSPTAGEGQPQHF. The CDR3 DNA reads as TGCGCCAGCAGCCCCACGGCAGGGGAAGGTCAGCCCCAGCATTTT. The V and J genes are TRBV5-1 and TRBJ1-5; tentatively, D is TRBD1 (6 bases). CDR3 size: 15 residues. The V end was cut by 4 bases, the J end by 6 bases, with 17 bases between. Germline CDR1 and CDR2: SGHRS and YFSETQ.

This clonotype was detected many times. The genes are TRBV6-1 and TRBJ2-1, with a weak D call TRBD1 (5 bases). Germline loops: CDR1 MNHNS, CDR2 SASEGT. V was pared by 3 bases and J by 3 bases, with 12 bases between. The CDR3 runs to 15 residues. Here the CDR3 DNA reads TGTGCCAGCAGTGAGCCAGGGAACGTCTACAATGAGCAGTTCTTC. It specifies CASSEPGNVYNEQFF.

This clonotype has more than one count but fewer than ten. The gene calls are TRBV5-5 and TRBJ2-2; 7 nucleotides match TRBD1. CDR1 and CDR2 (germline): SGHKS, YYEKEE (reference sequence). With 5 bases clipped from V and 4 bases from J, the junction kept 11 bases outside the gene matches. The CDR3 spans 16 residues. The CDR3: CASSLLPTGPTGELFF. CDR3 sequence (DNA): TGTGCCAGCAGTCTACTTCCGACAGGGCCCACCGGGGAGCTGTTTTTT.

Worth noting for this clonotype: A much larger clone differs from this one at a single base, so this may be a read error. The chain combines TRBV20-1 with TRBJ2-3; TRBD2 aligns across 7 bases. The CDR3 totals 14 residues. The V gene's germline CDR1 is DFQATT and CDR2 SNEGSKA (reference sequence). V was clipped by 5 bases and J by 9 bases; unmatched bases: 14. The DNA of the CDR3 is TGCAGTGCTGGGAGTCTAGCGGAGGTCGGAACGCAGTATTTT. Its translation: CSAGSLAEVGTQYF.

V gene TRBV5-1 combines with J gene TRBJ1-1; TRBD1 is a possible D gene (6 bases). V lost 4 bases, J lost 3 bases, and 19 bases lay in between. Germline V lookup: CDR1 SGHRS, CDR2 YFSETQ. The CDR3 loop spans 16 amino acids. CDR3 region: CASSLRRVGADTEAFF. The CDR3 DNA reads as TGCGCCAGCAGCCTTCGCCGAGTGGGGGCGGACACTGAAGCTTTCTTT.

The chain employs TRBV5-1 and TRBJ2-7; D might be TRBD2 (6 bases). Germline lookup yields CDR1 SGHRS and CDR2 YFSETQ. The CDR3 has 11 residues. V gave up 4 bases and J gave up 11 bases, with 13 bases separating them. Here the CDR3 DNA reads TGCGCCAGCAGCCTCTCGACTAGGAAGTACTTC. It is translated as CASSLSTRKYF.

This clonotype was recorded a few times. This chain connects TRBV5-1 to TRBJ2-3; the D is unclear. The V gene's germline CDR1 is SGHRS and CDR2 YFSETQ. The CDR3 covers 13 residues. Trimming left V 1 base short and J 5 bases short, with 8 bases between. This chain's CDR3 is CASSLKALDTQYF. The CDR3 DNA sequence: TGCGCCAGCAGCTTGAAGGCGTTAGATACGCAGTATTTT.

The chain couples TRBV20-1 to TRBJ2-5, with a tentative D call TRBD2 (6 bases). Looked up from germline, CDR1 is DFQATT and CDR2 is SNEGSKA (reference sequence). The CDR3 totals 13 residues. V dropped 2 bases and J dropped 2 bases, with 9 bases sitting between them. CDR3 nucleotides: TGCAGTGCTAGACTAGCGCATCAAGAGACCCAGTACTTC. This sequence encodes CSARLAHQETQYF.

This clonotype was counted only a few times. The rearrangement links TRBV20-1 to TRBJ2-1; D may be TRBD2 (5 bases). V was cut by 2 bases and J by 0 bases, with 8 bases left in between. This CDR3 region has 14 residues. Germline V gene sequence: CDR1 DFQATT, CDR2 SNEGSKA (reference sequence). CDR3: CSARSGASYNEQFF. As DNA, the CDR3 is TGCAGTGCTAGAAGCGGAGCCTCCTACAATGAGCAGTTCTTC.

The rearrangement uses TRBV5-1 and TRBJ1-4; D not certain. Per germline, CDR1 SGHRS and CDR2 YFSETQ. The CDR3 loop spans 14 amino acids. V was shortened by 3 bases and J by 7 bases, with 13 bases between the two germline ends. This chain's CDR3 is CASSSGVTIEKLFF. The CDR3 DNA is TGCGCCAGCAGCTCCGGGGTGACAATTGAAAAACTGTTTTTT.

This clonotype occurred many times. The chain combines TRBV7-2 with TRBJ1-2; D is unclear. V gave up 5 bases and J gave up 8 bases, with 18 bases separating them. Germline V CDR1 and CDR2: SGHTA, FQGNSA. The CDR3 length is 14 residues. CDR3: CASSLDGRYGGYTF. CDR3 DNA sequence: TGTGCCAGCAGCCTAGACGGCCGTTACGGAGGCTACACCTTC.

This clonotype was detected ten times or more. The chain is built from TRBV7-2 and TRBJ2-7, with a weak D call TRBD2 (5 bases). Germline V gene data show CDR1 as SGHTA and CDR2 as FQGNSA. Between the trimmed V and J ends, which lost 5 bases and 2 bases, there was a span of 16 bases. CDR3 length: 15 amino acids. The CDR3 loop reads CASSPSQAATYEQYF. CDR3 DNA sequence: TGTGCCAGCAGCCCTAGTCAAGCGGCCACCTACGAGCAGTACTTC.

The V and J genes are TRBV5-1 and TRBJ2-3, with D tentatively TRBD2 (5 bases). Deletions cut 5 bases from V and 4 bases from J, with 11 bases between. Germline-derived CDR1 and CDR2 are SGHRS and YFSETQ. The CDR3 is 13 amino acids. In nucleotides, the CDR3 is TGCGCCAGCAGTGAAACTAGTCCAGATACGCAGTATTTT. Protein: CASSETSPDTQYF.

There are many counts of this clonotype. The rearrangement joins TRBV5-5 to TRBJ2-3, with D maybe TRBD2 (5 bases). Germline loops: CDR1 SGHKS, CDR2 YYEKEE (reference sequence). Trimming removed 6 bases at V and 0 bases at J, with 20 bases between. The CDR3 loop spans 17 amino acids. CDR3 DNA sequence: TGTGCCAGCATAGCCGACCGAGGGCGAACGAGCACAGATACGCAGTATTTT. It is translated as CASIADRGRTSTDTQYF.

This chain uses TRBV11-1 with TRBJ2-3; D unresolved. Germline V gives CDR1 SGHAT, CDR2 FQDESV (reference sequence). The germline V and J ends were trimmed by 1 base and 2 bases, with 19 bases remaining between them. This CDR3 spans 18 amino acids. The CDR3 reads CASSLVWLPQPYTDTQYF. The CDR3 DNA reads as TGTGCCAGCAGCTTAGTTTGGCTACCACAGCCATACACAGATACGCAGTATTTT.

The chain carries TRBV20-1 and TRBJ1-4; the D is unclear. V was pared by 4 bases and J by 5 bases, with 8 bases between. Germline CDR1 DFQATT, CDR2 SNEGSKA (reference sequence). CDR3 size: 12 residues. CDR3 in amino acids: CSAKQMNEKLFF. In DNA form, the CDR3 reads TGCAGTGCTAAACAGATGAATGAAAAACTGTTTTTT.